The 24 T cell receptor beta chains presented below share a single source sample, sequenced in a study of blood T cells in healthy people across ages. The authors ran a second PCR of about 6 to 11 cycles using a sample-barcoded 5' primer and a J-beta primer mix. TCRdb recomputed calls from the 5' RACE reads with MiXCR, one row per CDR3 protein. This sample has about 1.4 million distinct CDR3 sequences, with around 55% found just once. Sequencing was done on a sample of blood. These receptors originate from a man aged 18 to 29 in good health.

This rearrangement joins TRBV20-1 to TRBJ1-5; D call uncertain. The CDR3 is 13 residues long. V lost 1 base and J 6 bases, leaving 10 bases between the germline ends. Germline CDR1 is DFQATT and CDR2 is SNEGSKA (reference sequence). In DNA, the CDR3 is TGCAGTGCTAGAGCGGGAGGAGCTCAGCCCCAGCATTTT. Translated: CSARAGGAQPQHF.

The V call is TRBV4-3, the J call TRBJ2-7, with a tentative D call TRBD1 (5 bases). The DNA end is more similar to TRBJ2-5, so the J call may be wrong. The CDR3 totals 15 residues. CDR1 LGHNA and CDR2 YSLEER come from the germline V gene. CDR3 protein: CASSRDLRGEETQYF. The DNA for the CDR3 is TGCGCCAGCAGCCGAGATCTTAGGGGCGAAGAGACCCAGTACTTC.

V is TRBV2 and J is TRBJ1-6; tentative D call: TRBD1 (5 bases). CDR1 and CDR2 from the germline V gene are SNHLY and FYNNEI. The CDR3 is made up of 15 amino acids. With 6 bases removed from V and 7 bases from J, the gap between germline ends came to 16 bases. CDR3 in amino acids: CASRTDSEGNSPLHF. DNA of the CDR3: TGTGCCAGCAGAACTGACAGTGAGGGGAATTCACCCCTCCACTTT.

This clonotype was observed a few times. The rearrangement uses TRBV9 and TRBJ1-5; 9 bases are a match to TRBD1. The CDR3 sequence is 15 residues long. Germline assignment: CDR1 SGDLS and CDR2 YYNGEE. The junction had 8 bases not matched to a gene; V was cut back by 4 bases and J by 6 bases. The CDR3 nucleotides are TGTGCCAGCAGCACCGGGACAGGGTGGGCTCAGCCCCAGCATTTT. Translated, it gives CASSTGTGWAQPQHF.

This rearrangement joins TRBV12-3 or TRBV12-4 to TRBJ2-5, with D unclear. V was clipped by 1 base and J by 4 bases, with 16 bases between them. CDR3 length: 16 residues. CDR3 sequence (DNA): TGTGCCAGCAGTTTAGGGTACCCAGAGTACCGAGAGACCCAGTACTTC. It encodes CASSLGYPEYRETQYF.

The chain couples TRBV7-2 to TRBJ1-2, with D perhaps TRBD1 (5 bases). With 6 bases removed from V and 2 bases from J, the gap between germline ends came to 16 bases. The CDR3 is made up of 15 amino acids. Germline CDR1 reads SGHTA; CDR2 reads FQGNSA. The CDR3 spells CASSQQGHPNYGYTF. The CDR3 DNA reads as TGTGCCAGCAGTCAGCAGGGCCACCCGAACTATGGCTACACCTTC.

This chain connects TRBV5-1 to TRBJ2-7; 9 nucleotides agree with TRBD2. The CDR3 has 16 amino acids. Germline CDR1 is SGHRS and CDR2 is YFSETQ. Trimming removed 4 bases from V and 4 bases from J; junction bases left unmatched: 12. The CDR3: CASSPRDWGLAYEQYF. In DNA, the CDR3 is TGCGCCAGCAGCCCCCGGGACTGGGGACTAGCTTACGAGCAGTACTTC.

The chain combines TRBV12-3 or TRBV12-4 with TRBJ2-6; the D is unclear. The V and J ends lost 7 bases and 7 bases respectively, with 17 bases between them. This CDR3 comprises 15 residues. CDR3 in DNA: TGTGCCAGCACCCTGGACGGATTTAGAGCCAACGTCCTGACTTTC. This sequence encodes CASTLDGFRANVLTF.

The V and J genes are TRBV4-2 and TRBJ2-7; perhaps TRBD1 as D (5 bases). V was cut by 7 bases and J by 1 base, with 11 bases left in between. The CDR3 totals 13 residues. Germline values: CDR1 LGHNA, CDR2 YNFKEQ. The chain's CDR3 is CASTPKGSYEQYF. In DNA form, the CDR3 reads TGTGCCAGCACACCTAAGGGGTCCTACGAGCAGTACTTC.

The rearrangement links TRBV2 to TRBJ2-7, with 7 bases matching TRBD1. The CDR3 has 13 amino acids. Germline trimming cut 10 bases from V and 6 bases from J; bases unmatched to any gene: 12. Germline values: CDR1 SNHLY, CDR2 FYNNEI. The CDR3 here is CATGGRGTSEQYF. The CDR3 region has the DNA TGTGCCACAGGAGGCAGGGGGACCTCCGAGCAGTACTTC.

CDR3 in amino acids: CASSLTFRLTGSGANVLTF. The CDR3, as DNA: TGTGCCAGCAGTTTAACCTTCAGGTTAACGGGCTCTGGGGCCAACGTCCTGACTTTC. The chain is built from TRBV6-5 and TRBJ2-6; D remains unclear. The CDR3 has 19 amino acids. The germline V and J ends were trimmed by 4 bases and 0 bases, with 19 bases remaining between them. The germline CDR1 and CDR2 sequences are MNHEY and SVGAGI.

The gene calls are TRBV7-9 and TRBJ1-2; D not certain. CDR3 size: 12 residues. V lost 4 bases to trimming and J lost 6 bases, with 9 bases between them. Germline V gene data show CDR1 as SEHNR and CDR2 as FQNEAQ (reference sequence). The CDR3 DNA reads TGTGCCAGCAGCTCCTACCTAAATGGCTACACCTTC. This translates into CASSSYLNGYTF.

The chain employs TRBV4-3 and TRBJ2-3; 13 bases map to TRBD2. This CDR3 has 17 residues. Losses at the gene ends were 0 bases for V and 2 bases for J; bases not matched to a gene: 2. Germline V gene sequence: CDR1 LGHNA, CDR2 YSLEER. The CDR3 spells CASSQEGLAGLTDTQYF. The CDR3 DNA sequence: TGCGCCAGCAGCCAAGAGGGACTAGCGGGGCTCACAGATACGCAGTATTTT.

The chain recombines TRBV7-9 with TRBJ2-7; weak D call: TRBD1 (5 bases). V lost 5 bases to trimming and J lost 0 bases, with 14 bases between them. The V gene's germline CDR1 is SEHNR and CDR2 FQNEAQ (reference sequence). CDR3 length: 15 residues. CDR3 coding DNA: TGTGCCAGCAGCATAACAGGTGGGGACTCCTACGAGCAGTACTTC. Protein: CASSITGGDSYEQYF.

The rearrangement links TRBV6-2 or TRBV6-3 to TRBJ1-2, with 7 bases fitting TRBD1. V shed 7 bases, J shed 3 bases, and the junction held 5 bases outside the gene matches. The CDR3 sequence is 13 residues long. From germline, CDR1 is MNHEY and CDR2 SVGEGT. Written as DNA, the CDR3 is TGTGCCAGCACCGGGACAGCAGACTATGGCTACACCTTC. Translating gives CASTGTADYGYTF.

The chain carries TRBV4-2 and TRBJ1-5; no reliable D call. Germline V gene sequence: CDR1 LGHNA, CDR2 YNFKEQ. V lost 3 bases to trimming and J lost 7 bases, with 10 bases between them. The CDR3 is made up of 13 amino acids. CDR3 loop: CASSQALAQPQHF. CDR3 bases: TGTGCCAGCAGCCAGGCCTTGGCACAGCCCCAGCATTTT.

This chain joins TRBV28 and TRBJ1-1; D is possibly TRBD1 (6 bases). Trimming stripped 6 bases from V and 4 bases from J, with 18 bases between. The CDR3 is 15 residues long. Germline CDR1 is MDHEN and CDR2 is SYDVKM. For the CDR3, the DNA is TGTGCCAGCAGCCGCTCAACAGGGTTGACCACTGAAGCTTTCTTT. It codes for CASSRSTGLTTEAFF.

The sample holds a few counts of this clonotype. This chain uses TRBV10-3 with TRBJ2-7; tentatively, D is TRBD2 (5 bases). Germline loops: CDR1 ENHRY, CDR2 SYGVKD. V was clipped by 2 bases and J by 2 bases, with 13 bases between them. CDR3 length equals 15 residues. The CDR3 DNA follows: TGTGCCATCAGTGAGCGGAGGAGCGGCCCCTACGAGCAGTACTTC. Encoded protein: CAISERRSGPYEQYF.

The rearrangement joins TRBV18 to TRBJ1-6; 9 bases fit TRBD1. Per germline, CDR1 KGHSH and CDR2 LQKENI. CDR3 length: 15 amino acids. Losses at the gene ends were 3 bases for V and 9 bases for J; bases not matched to a gene: 6. The CDR3 region has the DNA TGTGCCAGCTCACCCGACGGACAGGGGCGTTCACCCCTCCACTTT. Translation: CASSPDGQGRSPLHF.

The rearrangement links TRBV27 to TRBJ2-6; D is perhaps TRBD1 (6 bases). Trimming stripped 5 bases from V and 2 bases from J, with 10 bases between. This CDR3 is built from 15 residues. Germline values: CDR1 MNHEY, CDR2 SMNVEV (reference sequence). In nucleotides, the CDR3 is TGTGCCAGCAGTGATCACAGGGCTGGGGCCAACGTCCTGACTTTC. Translated: CASSDHRAGANVLTF.

J is TRBJ2-5 and V is TRBV6-2 or TRBV6-3, with D maybe TRBD2 (5 bases). The CDR3 has 13 amino acids. V shed 0 bases and J shed 3 bases, with 5 bases lying between them. Per the germline V gene, CDR1 is MNHEY and CDR2 is SVGEGT. The CDR3 sequence is CASSYSEEETQYF. The CDR3 nucleotides read TGTGCCAGCAGTTACTCGGAGGAAGAGACCCAGTACTTC.

The chain links TRBV7-2 to TRBJ2-1; perhaps TRBD2 as D (7 bases). Per germline, CDR1 SGHTA and CDR2 FQGNSA. Between the trimmed V and J ends, which lost 3 bases and 6 bases, there was a span of 15 bases. CDR3 length: 15 amino acids. CDR3 sequence (DNA): TGTGCCAGCAGCTTGAGGGGGGGCAGCTTCAATGAGCAGTTCTTC. Translating it yields CASSLRGGSFNEQFF.

This clonotype was counted once. The chain is built from TRBV5-1 and TRBJ1-6, with 7 positions matching TRBD1. The CDR3 covers 17 residues. V shed 4 bases, J shed 5 bases, and the junction held 12 bases outside the gene matches. Per the germline V gene, CDR1 is SGHRS and CDR2 is YFSETQ. CDR3 in amino acids: CASSPLDRVQDNSPLHF. The CDR3 nucleotides are TGCGCCAGCAGCCCCCTTGACAGGGTCCAGGATAATTCACCCCTCCACTTT.

The V call is TRBV20-1, the J call TRBJ1-2; D unresolved. The CDR3 runs to 17 residues. Germline loops: CDR1 DFQATT, CDR2 SNEGSKA (reference sequence). V was pared by 6 bases and J by 2 bases, with 25 bases between. The CDR3 nucleotides read TGCAGTGCCAGGAGCAAATGGGTCGGAGCCGGAAACTATGGCTACACCTTC. Translated, it gives CSARSKWVGAGNYGYTF.